A single TCR beta chain is shown here with its context. The antigen this receptor binds is unknown. Base qualities were left out, and no much larger clone turns up one base away. TCRbeta CDR3 regions were amplified from genomic DNA using the immunoSEQ Assay, a bias-controlled multiplex PCR. The authors' pipeline ran thus. The number of nucleated cells in each sample was estimated from the amplification of reference gene primers within the assay. Sequence reads were collapsed and filtered to measure the absolute abundance of every unique TCRbeta CDR3 rearrangement. Productive Simpson clonality was computed per sample as the square root of Simpson's diversity index over productive rearrangements. Imported from immuneACCESS, the table was reduced by TCRdb to in-frame sequences with V and J called. These copies leave out some clones; in studies compared against another copy, an unresolved V gene accounts for under half, and the cause of the remainder is not known. V, J and clone size are taken as reported in that table, and D and trimming were inferred from the DNA itself. Present in this sample are 30,000 to 45,000 clones, around 80% of which were seen just once. The ten top clones hold 16% of the sample.

The sample comes from a study of blood T cell repertoires in COVID-19 (dated by TCRdb to 2018 to 2021). With regard to the full study: Collaborator samples came from the United States, Italy and Spain and covered acute and convalescent phases of COVID-19. The material from the prospective study consisted of cDNA or gDNA derived from T cells, B-cell-depleted T cells, or PBMCs. The dataset comprised deeply sampled blood TCRbeta repertoires from subjects exposed to, actively infected with, or recovered from COVID-19. The repertoires were released in a freely available public database meant as a resource for research on the immune response to SARS-CoV-2. Samples were obtained from the ongoing ImmuneRACE study (first 160 participants) and from over 1,000 subjects provided by 6 global collaborators. The sample metadata nearly always contained a de-identified subject ID, COVID-19 status, age in years and sex. Where available, HLA class I and class II types were obtained from metadata supplied by the sample provider rather than from assay-based typing. What the research found in general, with its limitations: How much clinical and demographic metadata was included differed by source and by participant, and the metadata was provided uncurated.

Each collaborating institution followed its own protocols to collect whole blood in K2EDTA tubes. Collaborator samples were shipped for TCRbeta analysis as frozen whole blood, isolated PBMCs, or DNA extracted from either sample type. From the cysteine through the phenylalanine, the CDR3 covers 13 amino acids. Just CDR3 DNA is preserved here, 39 bases in frame from base 1. The germline V gene encodes CDR1 SGHTS and CDR2 YDEGEE. Compared with germline, V lacks 4 bases and J lacks 7 bases; bases without a gene match: 6. This clonotype was obtained from a man between 65 and 85 years old with acute or convalescent COVID-19. Sequencing input: peripheral blood. The rearrangement joined TRBV5-8 to TRBJ1-1, and 8 bases in between align with TRBD1. The DNA sequence reads TGTGCCAGCAGCCCATTGGACAGGGATGAAGCTTTCTTT. Its protein is CASSPLDRDEAFF.